This TCR beta chain comes out of a study of cytomegalovirus exposure and HLA in healthy donors. Study-wide results and limits: Accurate HLA-A and HLA-B prediction from TCR beta sequences was reported for most subjects. Some V segments, TRBV6-2 and TRBV6-3 among them, were indistinguishable and were therefore excluded.

A word on this clone: Its specificity is not known.

Trimming took 6 bases from V and 5 from J; bases not matched to a gene: 6. The CDR3 extends over 13 amino acids. The germline V gene encodes CDR1 MNHNY and CDR2 SVGAGI (reference sequence). The PCR ran on 60 Vbeta and 13 Jbeta primers. Sequencing was performed with immunoSEQ multiplex PCR; in TCRdb, only in-frame clones are kept and a portion is missing. This sample has about 180,000 clones, with 75% to 85% found just once. Input material: PBMCs. The chain uses TRBV6-6 and TRBJ1-1; the match to TRBD1 covers 7 bases. The clonotype originates from a young man in good health and CMV-seronegative. The CDR3 reads CASSPTGRTEAFF. The CDR3 DNA is TGTGCCAGCAGCCCGACAGGGAGAACTGAAGCTTTCTTT.